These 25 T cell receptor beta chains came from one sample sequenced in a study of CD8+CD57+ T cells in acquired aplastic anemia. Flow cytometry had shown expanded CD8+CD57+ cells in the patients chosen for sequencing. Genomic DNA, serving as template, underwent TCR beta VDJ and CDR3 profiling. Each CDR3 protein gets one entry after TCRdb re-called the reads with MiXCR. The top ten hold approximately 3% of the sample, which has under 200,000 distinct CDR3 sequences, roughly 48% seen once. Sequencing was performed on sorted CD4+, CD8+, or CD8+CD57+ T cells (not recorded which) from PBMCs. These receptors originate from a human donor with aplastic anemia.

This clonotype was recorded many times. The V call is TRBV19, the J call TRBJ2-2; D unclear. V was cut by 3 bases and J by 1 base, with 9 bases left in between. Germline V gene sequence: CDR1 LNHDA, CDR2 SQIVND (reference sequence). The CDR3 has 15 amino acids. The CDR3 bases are TGTGCCAGTAGTATCCGGGCCCTGAACACCGGGGAGCTGTTTTTT. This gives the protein CASSIRALNTGELFF.

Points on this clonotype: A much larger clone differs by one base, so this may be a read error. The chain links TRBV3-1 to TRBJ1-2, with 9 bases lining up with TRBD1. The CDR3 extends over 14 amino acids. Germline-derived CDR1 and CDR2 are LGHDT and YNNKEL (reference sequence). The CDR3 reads CASSPSGQGYGCTF. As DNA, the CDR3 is TGTGCCAGCAGCCCTTCGGGACAGGGCTATGGCTGCACCTTC.

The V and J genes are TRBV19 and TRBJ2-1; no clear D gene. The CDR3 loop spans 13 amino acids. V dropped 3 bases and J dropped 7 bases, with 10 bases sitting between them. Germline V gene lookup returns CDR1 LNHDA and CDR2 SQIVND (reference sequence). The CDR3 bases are TGTGCCAGTAGTATCACGACACTAAATGAGCAGTTCTTC. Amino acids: CASSITTLNEQFF.

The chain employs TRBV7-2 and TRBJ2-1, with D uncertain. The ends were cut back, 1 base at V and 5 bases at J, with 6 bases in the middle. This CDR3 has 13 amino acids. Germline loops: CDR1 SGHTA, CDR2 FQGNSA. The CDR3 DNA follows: TGTGCCAGCAGCTTAGGTCGCAACAATGAGCAGTTCTTC. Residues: CASSLGRNNEQFF.

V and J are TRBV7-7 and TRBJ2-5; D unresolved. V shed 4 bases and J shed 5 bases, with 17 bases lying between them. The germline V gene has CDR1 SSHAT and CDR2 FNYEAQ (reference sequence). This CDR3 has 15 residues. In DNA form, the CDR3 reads TGTGCCAGCAGCTCACGGGTCCAGGCAAGGGAGACCCAGTACTTC. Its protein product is CASSSRVQARETQYF. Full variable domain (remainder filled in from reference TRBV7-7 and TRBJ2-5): GAGVSQSPRYKVTKRGQDVTLRCDPISSHATLYWYQQALGQGPEFLTYFNYEAQPDKSGLPSDRFSAERPEGSISTLTIQRTEQRDSAMYRCASSSRVQARETQYFGPGTRLLVL.

The CDR3 sequence: CASSYGTGGEDYGYTF. CDR3 sequence (DNA): TGTGCCAGCAGCTACGGGACAGGGGGCGAGGACTATGGCTACACCTTC. The chain employs TRBV11-2 and TRBJ1-2; 12 bases align to TRBD1. The CDR3 has 16 amino acids. Germline CDR1 reads SGHAT; CDR2 reads FQNNGV. Trimming took 4 bases from V and 3 from J; bases not matched to a gene: 6.

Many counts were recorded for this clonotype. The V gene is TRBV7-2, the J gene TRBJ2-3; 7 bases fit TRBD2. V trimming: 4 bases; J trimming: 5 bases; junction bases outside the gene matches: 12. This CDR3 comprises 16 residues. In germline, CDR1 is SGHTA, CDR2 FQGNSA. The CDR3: CASSSLLGRAKDTQYF. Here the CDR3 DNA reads TGTGCCAGCAGCTCCCTCTTGGGGAGGGCCAAAGATACGCAGTATTTT.

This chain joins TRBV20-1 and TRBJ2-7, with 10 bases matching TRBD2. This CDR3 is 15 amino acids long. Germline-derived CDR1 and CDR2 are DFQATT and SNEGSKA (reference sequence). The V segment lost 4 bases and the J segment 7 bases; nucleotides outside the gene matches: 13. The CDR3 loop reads CSAIGSLAGAREQYF. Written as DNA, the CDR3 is TGCAGTGCTATAGGCAGCCTAGCGGGAGCACGGGAGCAGTACTTC.

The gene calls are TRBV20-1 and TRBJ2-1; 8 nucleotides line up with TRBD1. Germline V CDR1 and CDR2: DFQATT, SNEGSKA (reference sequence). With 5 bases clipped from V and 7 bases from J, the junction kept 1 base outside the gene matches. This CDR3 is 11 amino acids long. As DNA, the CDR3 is TGCAGTGCTCACAGGGGGAATGAGCAGTTCTTC. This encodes CSAHRGNEQFF.

Here the CDR3 reads CASSASGTSRFF. CDR3 nucleotide sequence: TGTGCCAGCAGCGCTTCCGGGACTAGCCGGTTCTTC. The V and J genes are TRBV7-2 and TRBJ2-1, with 9 bases that match TRBD2. This CDR3 comprises 12 residues. Germline assignment: CDR1 SGHTA and CDR2 FQGNSA. After removal of 5 bases from V and 15 bases from J, the junction contained 8 bases not matched to a gene.

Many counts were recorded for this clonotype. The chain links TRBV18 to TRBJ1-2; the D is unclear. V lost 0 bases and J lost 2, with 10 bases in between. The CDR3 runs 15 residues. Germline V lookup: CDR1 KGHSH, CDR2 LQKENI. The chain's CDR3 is CASSPPSVGNYGYTF. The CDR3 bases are TGTGCCAGCTCACCACCGTCGGTCGGGAACTATGGCTACACCTTC.

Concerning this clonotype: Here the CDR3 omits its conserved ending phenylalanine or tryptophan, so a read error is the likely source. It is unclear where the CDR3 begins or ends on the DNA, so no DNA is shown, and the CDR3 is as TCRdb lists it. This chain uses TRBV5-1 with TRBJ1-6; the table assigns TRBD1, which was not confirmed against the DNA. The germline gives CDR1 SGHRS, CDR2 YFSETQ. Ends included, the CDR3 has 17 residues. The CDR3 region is CASTLGSGGTPPSPPHL.

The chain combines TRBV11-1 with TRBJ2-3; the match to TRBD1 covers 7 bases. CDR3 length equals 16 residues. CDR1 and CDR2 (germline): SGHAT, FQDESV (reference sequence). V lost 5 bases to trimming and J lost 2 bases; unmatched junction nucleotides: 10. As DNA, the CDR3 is TGTGCCAGCAGCCCCCCCCGACAGGGAACCACAGATACGCAGTATTTT. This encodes CASSPPRQGTTDTQYF.

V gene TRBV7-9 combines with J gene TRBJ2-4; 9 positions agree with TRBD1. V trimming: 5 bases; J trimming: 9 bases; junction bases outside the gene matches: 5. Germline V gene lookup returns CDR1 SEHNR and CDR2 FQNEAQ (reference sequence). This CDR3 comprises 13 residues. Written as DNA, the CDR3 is TGTGCCAGCAGCAGGACAGGGGTGAGCATTCAGTACTTC. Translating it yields CASSRTGVSIQYF.

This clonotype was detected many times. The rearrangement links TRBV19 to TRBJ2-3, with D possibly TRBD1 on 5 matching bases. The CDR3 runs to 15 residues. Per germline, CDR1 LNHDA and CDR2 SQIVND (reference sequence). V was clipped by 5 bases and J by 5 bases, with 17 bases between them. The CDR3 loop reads CASSPGPADGDTQYF. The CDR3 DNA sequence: TGTGCCAGTAGTCCAGGGCCGGCCGATGGAGATACGCAGTATTTT.

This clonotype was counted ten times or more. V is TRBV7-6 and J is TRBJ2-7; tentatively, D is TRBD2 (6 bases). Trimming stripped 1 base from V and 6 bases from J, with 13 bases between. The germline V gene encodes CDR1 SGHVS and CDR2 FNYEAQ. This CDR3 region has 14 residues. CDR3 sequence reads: CASSLGSGGGEQYF. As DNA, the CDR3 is TGTGCCAGCAGCTTAGGTTCCGGGGGAGGCGAGCAGTACTTC. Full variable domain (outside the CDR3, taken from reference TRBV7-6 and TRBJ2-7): GAGVSQSPRYKVTKRGQDVALRCDPISGHVSLYWYRQALGQGPEFLTYFNYEAQQDKSGLPNDRFSAERPEGSISTLTIQRTEQRDSAMYRCASSLGSGGGEQYFGPGTRLTVT.

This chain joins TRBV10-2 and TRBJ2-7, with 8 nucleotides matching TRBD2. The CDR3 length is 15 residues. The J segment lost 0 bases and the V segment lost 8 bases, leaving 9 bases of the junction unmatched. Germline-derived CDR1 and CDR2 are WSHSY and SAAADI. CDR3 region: CASSKLAVFSYEQYF. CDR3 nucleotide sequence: TGCGCCAGCTCTAAACTAGCGGTGTTCTCCTACGAGCAGTACTTC.

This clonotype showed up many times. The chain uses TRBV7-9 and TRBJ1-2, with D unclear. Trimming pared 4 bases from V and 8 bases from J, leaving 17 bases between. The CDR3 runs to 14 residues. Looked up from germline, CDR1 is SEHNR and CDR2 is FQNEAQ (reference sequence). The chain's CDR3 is CASSSQLLLRGYTF. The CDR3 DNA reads TGTGCCAGCAGCTCCCAACTCCTACTTCGGGGCTACACCTTC.

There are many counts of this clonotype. The CDR3 protein is CASSLSGEQFF. DNA for the CDR3: TGTGCCAGCAGCTTGAGCGGGGAGCAGTTCTTC. This chain uses TRBV7-2 with TRBJ2-1; perhaps TRBD2 as D (6 bases). This CDR3 is built from 11 residues. Germline CDR1 reads SGHTA; CDR2 reads FQGNSA. The V end was cut by 3 bases, the J end by 10 bases, with 7 bases between.

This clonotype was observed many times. The CDR3 DNA reads as TGTGCCAGCAGCTCGCCGGGACTGCAAGAGACCCAGTACTTC. This translates into CASSSPGLQETQYF. J is TRBJ2-5 and V is TRBV3-1, with a weak D call TRBD2 (6 bases). Germline V gene lookup returns CDR1 LGHDT and CDR2 YNNKEL (reference sequence). V was clipped by 5 bases and J by 2 bases, with 12 bases between them. The CDR3 has 14 residues.

The CDR3 sequence is CAWSGDNEKLFF. CDR3 coding DNA: TGTGCCTGGAGTGGGGACAATGAAAAACTGTTTTTT. The rearrangement joins TRBV30 to TRBJ1-4; D perhaps matches TRBD1 (5 bases). This CDR3 has 12 amino acids. The V gene lost 1 base and the J gene lost 5 bases, with 5 bases spanning the gap. CDR1 and CDR2 from the germline V gene are GTSNPN and SVGIG (reference sequence).

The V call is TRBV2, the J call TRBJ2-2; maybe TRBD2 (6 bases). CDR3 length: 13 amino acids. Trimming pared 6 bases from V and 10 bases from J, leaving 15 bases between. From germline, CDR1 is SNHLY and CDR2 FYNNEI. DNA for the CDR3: TGTGCCAGCAGCCACAATTGGGGGGAGGAGCTGTTTTTT. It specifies CASSHNWGEELFF.

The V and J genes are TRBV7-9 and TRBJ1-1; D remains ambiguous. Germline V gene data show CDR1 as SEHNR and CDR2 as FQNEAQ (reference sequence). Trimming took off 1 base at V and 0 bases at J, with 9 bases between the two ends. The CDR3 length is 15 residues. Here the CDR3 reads CASSLGGPMNTEAFF. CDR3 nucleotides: TGTGCCAGCAGCTTAGGAGGTCCCATGAACACTGAAGCTTTCTTT.

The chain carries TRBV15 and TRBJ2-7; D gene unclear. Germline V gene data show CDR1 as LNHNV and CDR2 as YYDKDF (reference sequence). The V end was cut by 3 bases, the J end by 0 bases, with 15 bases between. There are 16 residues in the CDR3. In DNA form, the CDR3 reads TGTGCCACCAGCAGCCAAATCCCGGACGGCTCCTACGAGCAGTACTTC. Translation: CATSSQIPDGSYEQYF.

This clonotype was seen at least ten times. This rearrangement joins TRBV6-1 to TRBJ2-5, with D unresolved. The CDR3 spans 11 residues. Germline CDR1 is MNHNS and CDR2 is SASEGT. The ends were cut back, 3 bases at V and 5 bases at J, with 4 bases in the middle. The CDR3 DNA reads TGTGCCAGCAGTGACTGGGAGACCCAGTACTTC. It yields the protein CASSDWETQYF.